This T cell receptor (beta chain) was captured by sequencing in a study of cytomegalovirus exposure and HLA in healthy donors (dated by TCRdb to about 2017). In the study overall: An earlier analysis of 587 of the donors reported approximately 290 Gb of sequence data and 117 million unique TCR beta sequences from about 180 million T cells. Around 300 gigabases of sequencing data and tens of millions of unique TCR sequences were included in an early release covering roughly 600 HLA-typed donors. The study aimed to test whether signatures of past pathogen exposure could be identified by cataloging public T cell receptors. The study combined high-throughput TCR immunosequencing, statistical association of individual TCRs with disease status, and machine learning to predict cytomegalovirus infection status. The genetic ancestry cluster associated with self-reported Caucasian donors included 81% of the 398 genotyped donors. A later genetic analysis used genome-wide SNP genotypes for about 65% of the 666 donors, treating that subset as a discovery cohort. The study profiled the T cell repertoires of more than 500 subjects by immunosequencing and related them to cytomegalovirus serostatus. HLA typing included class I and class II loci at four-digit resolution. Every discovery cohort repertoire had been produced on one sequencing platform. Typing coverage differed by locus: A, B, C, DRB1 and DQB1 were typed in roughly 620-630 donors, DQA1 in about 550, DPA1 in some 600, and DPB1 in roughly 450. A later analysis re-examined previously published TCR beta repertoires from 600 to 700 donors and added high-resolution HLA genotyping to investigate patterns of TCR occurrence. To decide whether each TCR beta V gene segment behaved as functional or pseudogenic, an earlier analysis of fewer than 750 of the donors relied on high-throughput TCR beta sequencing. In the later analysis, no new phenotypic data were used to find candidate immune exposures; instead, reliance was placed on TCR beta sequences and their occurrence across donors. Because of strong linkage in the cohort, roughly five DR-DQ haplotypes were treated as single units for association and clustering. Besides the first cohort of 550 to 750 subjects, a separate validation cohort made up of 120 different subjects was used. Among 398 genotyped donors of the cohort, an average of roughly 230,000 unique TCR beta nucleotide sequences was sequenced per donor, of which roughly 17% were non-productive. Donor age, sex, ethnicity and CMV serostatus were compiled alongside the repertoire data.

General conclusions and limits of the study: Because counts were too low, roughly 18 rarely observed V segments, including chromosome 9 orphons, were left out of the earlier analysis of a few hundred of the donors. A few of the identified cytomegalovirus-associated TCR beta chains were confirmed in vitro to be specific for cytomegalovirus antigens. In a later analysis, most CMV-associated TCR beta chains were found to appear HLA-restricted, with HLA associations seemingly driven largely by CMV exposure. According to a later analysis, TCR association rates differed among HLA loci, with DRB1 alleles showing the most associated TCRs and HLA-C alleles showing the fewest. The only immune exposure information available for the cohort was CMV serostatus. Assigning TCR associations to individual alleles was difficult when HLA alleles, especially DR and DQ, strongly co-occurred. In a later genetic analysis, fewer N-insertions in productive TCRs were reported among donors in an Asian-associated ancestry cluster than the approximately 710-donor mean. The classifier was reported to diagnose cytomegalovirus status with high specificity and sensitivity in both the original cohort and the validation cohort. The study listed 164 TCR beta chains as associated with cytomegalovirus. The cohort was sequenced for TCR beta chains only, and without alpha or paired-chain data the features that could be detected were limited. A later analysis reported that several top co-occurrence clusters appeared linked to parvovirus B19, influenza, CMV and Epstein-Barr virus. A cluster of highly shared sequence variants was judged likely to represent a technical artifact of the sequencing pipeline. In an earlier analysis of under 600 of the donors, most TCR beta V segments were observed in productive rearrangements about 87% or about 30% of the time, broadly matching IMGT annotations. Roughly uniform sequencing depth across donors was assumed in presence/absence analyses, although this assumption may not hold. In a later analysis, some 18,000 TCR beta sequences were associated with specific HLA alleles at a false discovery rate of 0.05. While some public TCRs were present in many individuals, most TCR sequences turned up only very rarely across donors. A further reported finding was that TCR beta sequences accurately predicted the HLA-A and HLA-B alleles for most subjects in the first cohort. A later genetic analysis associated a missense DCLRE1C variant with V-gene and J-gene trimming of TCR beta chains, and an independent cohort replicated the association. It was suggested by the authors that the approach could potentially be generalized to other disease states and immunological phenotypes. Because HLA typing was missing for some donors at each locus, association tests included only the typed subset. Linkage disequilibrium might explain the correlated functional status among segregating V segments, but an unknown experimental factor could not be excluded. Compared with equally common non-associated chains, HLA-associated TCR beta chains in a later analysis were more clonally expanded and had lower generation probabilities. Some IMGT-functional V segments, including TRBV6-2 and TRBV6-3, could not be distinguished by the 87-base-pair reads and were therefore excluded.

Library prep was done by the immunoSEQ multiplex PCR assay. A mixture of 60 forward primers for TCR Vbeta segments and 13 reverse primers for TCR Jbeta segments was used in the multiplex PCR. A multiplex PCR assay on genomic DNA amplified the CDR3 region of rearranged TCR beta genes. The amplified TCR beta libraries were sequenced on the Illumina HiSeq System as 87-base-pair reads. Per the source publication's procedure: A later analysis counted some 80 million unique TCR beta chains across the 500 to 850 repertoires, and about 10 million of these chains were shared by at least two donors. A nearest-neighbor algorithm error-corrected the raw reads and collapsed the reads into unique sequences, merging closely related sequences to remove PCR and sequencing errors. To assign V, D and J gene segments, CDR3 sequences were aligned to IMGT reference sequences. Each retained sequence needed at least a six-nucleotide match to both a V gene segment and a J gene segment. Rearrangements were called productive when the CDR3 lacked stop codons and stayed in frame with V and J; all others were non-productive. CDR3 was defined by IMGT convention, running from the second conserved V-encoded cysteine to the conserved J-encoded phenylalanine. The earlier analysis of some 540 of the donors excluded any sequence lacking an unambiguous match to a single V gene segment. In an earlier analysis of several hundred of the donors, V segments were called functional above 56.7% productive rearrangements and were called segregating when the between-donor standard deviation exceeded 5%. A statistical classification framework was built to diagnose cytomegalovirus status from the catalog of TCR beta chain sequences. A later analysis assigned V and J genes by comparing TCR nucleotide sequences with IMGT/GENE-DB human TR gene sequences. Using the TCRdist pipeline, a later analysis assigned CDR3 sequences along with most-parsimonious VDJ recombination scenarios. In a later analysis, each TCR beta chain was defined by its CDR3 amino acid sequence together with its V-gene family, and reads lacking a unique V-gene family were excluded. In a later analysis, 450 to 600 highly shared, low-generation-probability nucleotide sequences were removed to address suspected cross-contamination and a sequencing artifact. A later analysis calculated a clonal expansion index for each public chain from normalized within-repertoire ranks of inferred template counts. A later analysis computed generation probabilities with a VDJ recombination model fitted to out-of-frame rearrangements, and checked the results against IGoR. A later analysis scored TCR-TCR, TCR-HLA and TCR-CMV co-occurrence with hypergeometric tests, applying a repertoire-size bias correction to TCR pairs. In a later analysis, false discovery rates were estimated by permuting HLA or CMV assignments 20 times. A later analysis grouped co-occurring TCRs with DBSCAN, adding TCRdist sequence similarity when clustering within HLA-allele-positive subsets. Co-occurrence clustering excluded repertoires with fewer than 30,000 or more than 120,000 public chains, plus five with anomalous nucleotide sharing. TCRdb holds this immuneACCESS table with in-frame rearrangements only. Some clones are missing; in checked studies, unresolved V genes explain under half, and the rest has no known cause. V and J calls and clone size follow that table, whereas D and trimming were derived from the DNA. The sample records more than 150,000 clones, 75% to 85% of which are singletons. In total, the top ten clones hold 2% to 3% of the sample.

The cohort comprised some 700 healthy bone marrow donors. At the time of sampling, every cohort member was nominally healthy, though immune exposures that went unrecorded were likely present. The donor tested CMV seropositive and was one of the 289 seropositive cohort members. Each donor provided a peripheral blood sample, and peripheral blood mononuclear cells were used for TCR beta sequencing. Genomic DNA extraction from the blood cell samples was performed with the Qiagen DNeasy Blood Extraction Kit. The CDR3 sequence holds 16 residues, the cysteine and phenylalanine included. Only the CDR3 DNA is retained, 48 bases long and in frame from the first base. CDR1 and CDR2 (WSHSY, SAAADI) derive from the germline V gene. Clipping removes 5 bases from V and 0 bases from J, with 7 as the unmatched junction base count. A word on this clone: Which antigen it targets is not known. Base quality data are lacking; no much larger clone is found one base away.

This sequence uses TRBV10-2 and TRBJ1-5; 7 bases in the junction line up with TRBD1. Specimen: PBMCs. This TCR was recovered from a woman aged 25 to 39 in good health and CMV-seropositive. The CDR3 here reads CASSTGQPNSNQPQHF. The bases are TGCGCCAGCAGTACGGGACAGCCGAATAGCAATCAGCCCCAGCATTTT.